A single T cell receptor (beta chain) is shown here with its context. These data are taken from a study of sequential checkpoint blockade in melanoma. The wider study: First-line arms were nivolumab then ipilimumab, or the reverse, randomized 1:1.

The CDR3 spans 17 residues. Looked up from germline, CDR1 is SGHVS and CDR2 is FQNEAQ. Treatment meaning: randomized to nivolumab then ipilimumab (arm A) or the reverse (arm B). No patient had prior DNA-damaging chemotherapy. Sorted cells were live CD3+CD8+, lacking CD19 and CD56, from PBMCs. Measured with immunoSEQ multiplex PCR; TCRdb has only the in-frame clones, and not every one. Of under 45,000 clones listed, 84% were seen once; the top ten hold approximately 6%. The receptor was isolated from a human donor with melanoma. The starting material was CD8+ T cells sorted from blood (inferred from file names), obtained from a patient given nivolumab and ipilimumab in sequence. The V call is TRBV7-8, the J call TRBJ2-5; the match to TRBD2 covers 7 bases. The J call is uncertain, as TRBJ2-7 better fits the DNA end. CDR3 DNA sequence: TGTGCCAGCAGCTGGGAGGGGCCGACTACCATTAACCACGAGCAGTACTTC. The encoded protein is CASSWEGPTTINHEQYF.